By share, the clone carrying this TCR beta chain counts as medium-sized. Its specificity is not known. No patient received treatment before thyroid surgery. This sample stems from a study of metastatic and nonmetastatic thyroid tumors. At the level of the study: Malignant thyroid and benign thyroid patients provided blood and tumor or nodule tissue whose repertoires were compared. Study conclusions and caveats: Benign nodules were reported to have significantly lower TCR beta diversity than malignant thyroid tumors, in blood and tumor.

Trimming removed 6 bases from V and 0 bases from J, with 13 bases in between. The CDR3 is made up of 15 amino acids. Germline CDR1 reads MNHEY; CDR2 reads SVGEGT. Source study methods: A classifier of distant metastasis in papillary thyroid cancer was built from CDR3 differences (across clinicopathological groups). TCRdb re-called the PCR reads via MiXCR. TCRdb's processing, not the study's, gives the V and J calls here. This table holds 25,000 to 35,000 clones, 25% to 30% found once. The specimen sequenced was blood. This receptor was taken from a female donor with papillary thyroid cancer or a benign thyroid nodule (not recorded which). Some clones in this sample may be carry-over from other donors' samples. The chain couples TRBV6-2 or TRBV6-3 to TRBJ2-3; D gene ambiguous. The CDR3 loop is CASSPTGSSTDTQYF. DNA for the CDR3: TGTGCCAGCAGCCCGACGGGCTCTAGCACAGATACGCAGTATTTT.